The clone carrying this T cell receptor beta chain was seen more than once but under ten times. Its target is unknown. The ends were cut back, 1 base at V and 7 bases at J, with 10 bases in the middle. The CDR3 is made up of 13 amino acids. CDR1 and CDR2 (germline): SGHVS, FQNEAQ. The PCR ran on 60 Vbeta and 13 Jbeta primers. Here immunoSEQ multiplex PCR was the method, and the copy in TCRdb shows in-frame clones only, minus some. The sample records 200,000 to 250,000 clones, around four fifths being singletons. This sample is drawn from a study of cytomegalovirus exposure and HLA in healthy donors. The study, taken as a whole, reports: The study listed approximately 170 cytomegalovirus-associated TCR beta chains. As a later analysis showed, a missense DCLRE1C variant was linked to trimming of TCR beta V- and J-genes. TCR beta V segments were, for the most part, productive about 87% or about 30% of the time in an earlier analysis. Association with HLA alleles at 0.05 false discovery rate was found for 16,951 TCR beta sequences in a later analysis.

J is TRBJ1-2 and V is TRBV7-8; D is possibly TRBD1 (5 bases). The sequenced sample was PBMCs. The TCR comes from a woman between 40 and 55 years old in good health and CMV-seronegative. CDR3 loop: CASSLEGQGGYTF. The DNA for the CDR3 is TGTGCCAGCAGCTTAGAGGGCCAGGGTGGCTACACCTTC. Filled out from reference TRBV7-8 and TRBJ1-2, the complete variable domain reads GAGVSQSPRYKVAKRGQDVALRCDPISGHVSLFWYQQALGQGPEFLTYFQNEAQLDKSGLPSDRFFAERPEGSVSTLKIQRTQQEDSAVYLCASSLEGQGGYTFGSGTRLTVV.